This T cell receptor (beta chain) was identified in a study of CD8 T cells in ankylosing spondylitis (dated by TCRdb to 2015 to 2018). With respect to the entire study: The study profiled T cell receptor beta repertoires in healthy donors and ankylosing spondylitis patients to find disease-linked TCR variants. In total, the full study cohort was made up of roughly 110 healthy donors and 25 or so ankylosing spondylitis patients. Peripheral blood samples were taken, and synovial fluid was additionally collected from ankylosing spondylitis patients. What the work shows at the level of the full study, not this receptor alone: The disease-linked clones were reported as significantly enriched in matched synovial fluid samples from ankylosing spondylitis patients. Some motif variants were previously reported in synovial fluid and blood of reactive arthritis patients, suggesting common disease-initiation mechanisms. Blood from ankylosing spondylitis patients appeared to be characterized by a TCR beta motif made up of about 8 highly homologous amino acid variants. A CD8+ phenotype was shown by the disease-linked clones, which were found at relatively low frequencies in peripheral blood.

Trimmed from V: 2 bases; trimmed from J: 8 bases; junction bases lacking a gene match: 3. CDR1 SGHTS and CDR2 YDEGEE were looked up in the germline V gene. There are 13 amino acids in the CDR3, from cysteine to phenylalanine inclusive. Only the CDR3 DNA is retained, 39 bases long and in frame from the first base. The instrument given in TCRdb is Illumina HiSeq 2500. Quantitative 5'-RACE with molecular barcodes was the method used to prepare the TCR beta libraries. As for the authors' bioinformatics: A new computational method, built on a probabilistic model of VDJ rearrangement, was used to identify disease-linked TCR variants. TCRdb reworked the public reads: Q25 trimming with fastp, MiXCR clone assembly, productive beta chains retained. Rows with one shared CDR3 protein collapse into an entry with the most common genes and DNA. The V and J calls follow TCRdb's processing rather than the paper's. Present in this sample are some 270,000 distinct CDR3 sequences, approximately 30% of which were seen just once. The top ten clonotypes cover 4% to 5% of the sample.

This clonotype was found a few times. Which antigen it targets is not known. No clone much larger than this one lies a single base away; base qualities are absent. Here the chain combines TRBV5-8 and TRBJ2-1; TRBD1 aligns with 8 central bases. The sequence was obtained from a male donor with ankylosing spondylitis or in good health (not recorded which). Material for sequencing was blood, either unsorted or a sorted T cell fraction (not recorded which). In nucleotide form, the sequence is TGTGCCAGCAGCTTTCAGGGGGCAGATGAGCAGTTCTTC. It translates as CASSFQGADEQFF.